The 28 T cell receptor beta chains below come from one sample, sequenced in a study of blood T cell repertoires in COVID-19. Using immunoSEQ multiplex PCR, the repertoire was profiled, and TCRdb retains in-frame clones only, with some absent. This table holds some 170,000 clones, approximately 80% found once. The sequencing input was peripheral blood. The origin of the receptors is a man between 60 and 70 years old with acute or convalescent COVID-19.

J is TRBJ1-5 and V is TRBV19; TRBD1 matches at 9 bases. J lost 1 base, V lost 4 bases, and 11 bases had no gene match. Germline V lookup: CDR1 LNHDA, CDR2 SQIVND (reference sequence). The CDR3 is 18 residues long. The CDR3 bases are TGTGCCAGTAGTAGCAACCGGGACAGGGCTAACAGCAATCAGCCCCAGCATTTT. Its protein is CASSSNRDRANSNQPQHF.

As concerns this clone: The junction differs from germline at one of its ends, possibly a read error. The CDR3 protein is CASSLEGSSYEQYF. The CDR3 DNA is TGTGCCAGTAGTCTAGAGGGGAGCTCCTACGAGCAGTACTTC. The chain combines TRBV19 with TRBJ2-7; D could derive from TRBD1 or TRBD2 (5 bases each). Germline V CDR1 and CDR2: LNHDA, SQIVND (reference sequence). This CDR3 has 14 amino acids. Full variable domain (rest looked up from reference TRBV19 and TRBJ2-7): DGGITQSPKYLFRKEGQNVTLSCEQNLNHDAMYWYRQDPGQGLRLIYYSQIVNDFQKGDIAEGYSVSREKKESFPLTVTSAQKNPTAFYLCASSLEGSSYEQYFGPGTRLTVT.

The V gene is TRBV18, the J gene TRBJ1-1, with D tentatively TRBD1 (5 bases). The CDR3 runs 14 residues. CDR1 and CDR2 from the germline V gene are KGHSH and LQKENI. V was cut by 1 base and J by 3 bases, with 9 bases left in between. The CDR3: CASSPRAGHTEAFF. The CDR3, as DNA: TGTGCCAGCTCACCACGGGCAGGGCACACTGAAGCTTTCTTT.

CDR3 residues: CASSPLGSGKDIQYF. The DNA of the CDR3 is TGTGCCAGCAGCCCGCTTGGGTCAGGGAAAGACATTCAGTACTTC. The gene calls are TRBV5-6 and TRBJ2-4; a possible D gene is TRBD1 (5 bases). The CDR3 totals 15 residues. In germline, CDR1 is SGHDT, CDR2 YYEEEE. The V and J ends lost 4 bases and 8 bases respectively, with 19 bases between them.

The chain links TRBV27 to TRBJ1-2, with TRBD1 identical over 7 bases. Germline lookup yields CDR1 MNHEY and CDR2 SMNVEV (reference sequence). V dropped 5 bases and J dropped 4; count of bases not matched to a gene: 7. There are 14 residues in the CDR3. CDR3: CASSPTGQFYGYTF. The CDR3 bases are TGTGCCAGCAGTCCAACGGGACAGTTCTATGGCTACACCTTC.

For the CDR3, the DNA is TGTGCCAGCAGCCGCCTCCAGAGGGGGGGTTTCTATGGCTACACCTTC. Translated: CASSRLQRGGFYGYTF. The chain joins TRBV14 to TRBJ1-2; D is perhaps TRBD1 (6 bases). This CDR3 comprises 16 residues. V was pared by 4 bases and J by 4 bases, with 19 bases between. Germline V gene sequence: CDR1 SGHDN, CDR2 FVKESK. The variable domain in full, completed from reference TRBV14 and TRBJ1-2, reads EAGVTQFPSHSVIEKGQTVTLRCDPISGHDNLYWYRRVMGKEIKFLLHFVKESKQDESGMPNNRFLAERTGGTYSTLKVQPAELEDSGVYFCASSRLQRGGFYGYTFGSGTRLTVV.

This clone was picked up a small number of times. The chain couples TRBV5-1 to TRBJ1-1, with a tentative D call TRBD1 (5 bases). Per the germline V gene, CDR1 is SGHRS and CDR2 is YFSETQ. CDR3 length: 14 amino acids. The germline V and J ends were trimmed by 2 bases and 6 bases, with 14 bases remaining between them. In nucleotides, the CDR3 is TGCGCCAGCAGCTTCGAACGCGGGGCGGCTGAAGCTTTCTTT. This encodes CASSFERGAAEAFF.

The chain joins TRBV7-3 to TRBJ1-6; D remains unclear. The CDR3 covers 13 residues. V lost 2 bases to trimming and J lost 9 bases, with 8 bases between them. Germline lookup yields CDR1 SGHTA and CDR2 FQGTGA. The CDR3 DNA reads as TGTGCCAGCAGCTTACGGGTCGCTTCACCCCTCCACTTT. It encodes CASSLRVASPLHF.

In this sample, this clone turned up once. Within the sample, other DNA sequences also encode this same CDR3. The chain carries TRBV30 and TRBJ1-5; D is ambiguous. CDR1 is GTSNPN and CDR2 is SVGIG in the germline V gene (reference sequence). The CDR3 runs 13 residues. V was trimmed by 3 bases and J by 2 bases, leaving 8 bases between them. For the CDR3, the DNA is TGTGCCTGGAGCCCCACGGGCAATCAGCCCCAGCATTTT. This gives the protein CAWSPTGNQPQHF.

V is TRBV27 and J is TRBJ1-1; 7 nucleotides match TRBD1. J was trimmed by 4 bases and V by 3 bases; bases with no gene match: 5. The V gene's germline CDR1 is MNHEY and CDR2 SMNVEV (reference sequence). The CDR3 is 14 amino acids. CDR3 nucleotide sequence: TGTGCCAGCAGTTTCAACCCAGGGGGCACTGAAGCTTTCTTT. It is translated as CASSFNPGGTEAFF.

The V call is TRBV21-1, the J call TRBJ2-1; TRBD2, the table's D call, lacks a check against the DNA. TRBV21-1 constitutes a pseudogene. This CDR3 is built from 17 residues. CDR3 protein: CASSITIAGGLYNEQFF. CDR3 coding DNA: TGTGCCAGCAGCATAACAATAGCGGGGGGGCTCTACAATGAGCAGTTCTTC.

Only a few counts were recorded for this clone. CDR3 amino acids: CASSPRRNRDAEKLFF. Written as DNA, the CDR3 is TGTGCCAGTAGTCCCCGAAGGAACAGGGACGCTGAAAAACTGTTTTTT. The chain joins TRBV19 to TRBJ1-4; D is possibly TRBD1 (6 bases). The CDR3 has 16 amino acids. The germline V and J ends were trimmed by 5 bases and 7 bases, with 20 bases remaining between them. CDR1 is LNHDA and CDR2 is SQIVND in the germline V gene (reference sequence).

In its sample, this clone was seen a few times. The chain combines TRBV7-2 with TRBJ1-3; D perhaps matches TRBD1 (5 bases). The germline V gene encodes CDR1 SGHTA and CDR2 FQGNSA. The CDR3 length is 16 residues. Trimming took off 1 base at V and 0 bases at J, with 10 bases between the two ends. The CDR3 sequence is CASSLDSGGSGNTIYF. The DNA for the CDR3 is TGTGCCAGCAGCTTAGATTCGGGGGGCTCTGGAAACACCATATATTTT.

The J gene is TRBJ2-1, the V gene TRBV28; 8 positions agree with TRBD1. The germline gives CDR1 MDHEN, CDR2 SYDVKM. This CDR3 contains 16 residues. Trimming removed 6 bases from V and 5 bases from J; junction bases left unmatched: 12. The CDR3 here is CASSRSGTGGNNEQFF. DNA for the CDR3: TGTGCCAGCAGCAGATCCGGGACAGGAGGGAACAATGAGCAGTTCTTC.

This clone was seen a handful of times. The V call is TRBV3-1 (or the pseudogene TRBV3-2), the J call TRBJ2-1; TRBD2 might be the D (5 bases). This CDR3 spans 13 amino acids. Trimming left V 6 bases short and J 4 bases short, with 10 bases between. CDR1 and CDR2 (germline): LGHDT, YNNKEL (reference sequence). CDR3 DNA: TGTGCCAGCAGTCTAGCTAATTACAATGAGCAGTTCTTC. Translated, it gives CASSLANYNEQFF.

This clone was seen a few times. The rearrangement uses TRBV10-3 and TRBJ1-1; 7 bases are a match to TRBD1. The CDR3 has 15 residues. Germline loops: CDR1 ENHRY, CDR2 SYGVKD. V lost 6 bases to trimming and J lost 1 base; unmatched junction nucleotides: 8. In DNA, the CDR3 is TGTGCCATCAGCTCAACAGGGGACCAGAACACTGAAGCTTTCTTT. Translated: CAISSTGDQNTEAFF.

The DNA of the CDR3 is TGTGCCAGCAGCTCCCCGTTGCGGGGGGGCTCTACAGATACGCAGTATTTT. Its protein is CASSSPLRGGSTDTQYF. V gene TRBV7-6 combines with J gene TRBJ2-3; TRBD2 matches 9 bases. With V trimmed by 4 bases and J by 3 bases, 11 bases remained unmatched. CDR1 SGHVS and CDR2 FNYEAQ come from the germline V gene. This CDR3 comprises 17 residues.

The chain links TRBV7-3 to TRBJ1-2; weak D call: TRBD1 (6 bases). The V end was cut by 1 base, the J end by 8 bases, with 11 bases between. The germline V gene has CDR1 SGHTA and CDR2 FQGTGA. The CDR3 is 13 amino acids. The chain's CDR3 is CASSLNRAGGYTF. The CDR3 DNA sequence: TGTGCCAGCAGCTTAAACAGGGCGGGCGGCTACACCTTC. The full variable domain, with the rest looked up from reference TRBV7-3 and TRBJ1-2, is GAGVSQTPSNKVTEKGKYVELRCDPISGHTALYWYRQSLGQGPEFLIYFQGTGAADDSGLPNDRFFAVRPEGSVSTLKIQRTERGDSAVYLCASSLNRAGGYTFGSGTRLTVV.

This chain links TRBV19 with TRBJ1-2; D not resolved. This CDR3 contains 12 residues. Germline CDR1 reads LNHDA; CDR2 reads SQIVND (reference sequence). With 8 bases removed from V and 5 bases from J, the gap between germline ends came to 12 bases. The CDR3 loop reads CASHGMEYGYTF. CDR3 nucleotides: TGTGCCAGTCACGGGATGGAGTATGGCTACACCTTC. The variable domain in full, with the rest retrieved from reference TRBV19 and TRBJ1-2, is DGGITQSPKYLFRKEGQNVTLSCEQNLNHDAMYWYRQDPGQGLRLIYYSQIVNDFQKGDIAEGYSVSREKKESFPLTVTSAQKNPTAFYLCASHGMEYGYTFGSGTRLTVV.

In its sample, this clone was seen once. The chain combines TRBV30 with TRBJ2-2; TRBD1 aligns across 8 bases. With 5 bases clipped from V and 5 bases from J, the junction kept 10 bases outside the gene matches. CDR3 size: 15 residues. The germline V gene encodes CDR1 GTSNPN and CDR2 SVGIG (reference sequence). The CDR3 region is CAWAIRGLFTGELFF. CDR3 bases: TGTGCCTGGGCTATCAGGGGGCTCTTTACCGGGGAGCTGTTTTTT.

The chain joins TRBV5-6 to TRBJ2-2, with 9 bases identical to TRBD1. CDR1 and CDR2 (germline): SGHDT, YYEEEE. The CDR3 has 16 amino acids. Unmatched junction bases numbered 8, after V lost 7 bases and J lost 1 base. CDR3 nucleotides: TGTGCCAGCCGGAAACCGGGACAGGGGAACACCGGGGAGCTGTTTTTT. Translation: CASRKPGQGNTGELFF.

The chain combines TRBV4-3 with TRBJ2-1; TRBD2 agrees at 12 bases. This CDR3 spans 17 amino acids. The germline gives CDR1 LGHNA, CDR2 YSLEER. V gave up 1 base and J gave up 4 bases; unmatched junction bases: 5. The CDR3 nucleotides read TGCGCCAGCAGCCAAGTATATGGGACTAGCGGGTACAATGAGCAGTTCTTC. Protein sequence: CASSQVYGTSGYNEQFF.

V usage is TRBV6-4 and J usage is TRBJ2-6; D remains unclear. This CDR3 is 15 amino acids long. Trimming removed 7 bases from V and 0 bases from J, with 10 bases in between. Per the germline V gene, CDR1 is MRHNA and CDR2 is SNTAGT. Written as DNA, the CDR3 is TGTGCCAGCACCCCCTCCCCCTCTGGGGCCAACGTCCTGACTTTC. Translated: CASTPSPSGANVLTF.

This clone has more than one count but fewer than ten. The chain recombines TRBV11-1 with TRBJ1-6; maybe TRBD1 (5 bases). The CDR3 totals 12 residues. The V and J ends lost 7 bases and 7 bases respectively, with 8 bases between them. Germline V gene lookup returns CDR1 SGHAT and CDR2 FQDESV (reference sequence). The CDR3, as DNA: TGTGCCAGCACCCAGGGAAATTCACCCCTCCACTTT. Translation: CASTQGNSPLHF. Looking up the rest from reference TRBV11-1 and TRBJ1-6 gives the full variable domain: EAEVAQSPRYKITEKSQAVAFWCDPISGHATLYWYRQILGQGPELLVQFQDESVVDDSQLPKDRFSAERLKGVDSTLKIQPAELGDSAMYLCASTQGNSPLHFGNGTRLTVT.

This clone has just a few counts. CDR3 region: CAISESSTEAFF. The CDR3 nucleotides read TGTGCCATCAGTGAATCCAGCACTGAAGCTTTCTTT. The chain couples TRBV10-3 to TRBJ1-1; D ambiguous. The CDR3 consists of 12 residues. V gave up 3 bases and J gave up 4 bases, with 6 bases separating them. Germline-derived CDR1 and CDR2 are ENHRY and SYGVKD.

This sequence joins TRBV27 and TRBJ2-2; TRBD1 agrees at 8 bases. J gave up 0 bases and V 6 bases, and 0 bases lay outside the gene matches. Looked up from germline, CDR1 is MNHEY and CDR2 is SMNVEV (reference sequence). The CDR3 consists of 14 residues. CDR3 region: CASRQGANTGELFF. In DNA, the CDR3 is TGTGCCAGCAGACAGGGGGCGAACACCGGGGAGCTGTTTTTT.

This rearrangement joins TRBV9 to TRBJ2-5, with 8 bases fitting TRBD2. From germline, CDR1 is SGDLS and CDR2 YYNGEE. The trim removed 0 bases at V and 4 bases at J, leaving 5 bases unmatched. There are 15 residues in the CDR3. The CDR3 here is CASSVGVAGTETQYF. Written as DNA, the CDR3 is TGTGCCAGCAGCGTAGGCGTAGCGGGGACAGAGACCCAGTACTTC.

This clone was seen only a few times. The junction departs from germline at one end; a sequencing error may be responsible. The J gene is TRBJ1-5, the V gene TRBV6-5; the match to TRBD1 covers 7 bases. Germline V lookup: CDR1 MNHEY, CDR2 SVGAGI. The length of the CDR3 is 10 residues. The CDR3 loop reads CASGRDRLTF. The DNA of the CDR3 is TGTGCCAGTGGGCGGGACAGACTGACTTTT.